This entry concerns a single TCR beta chain. The CDR3 length is 15 residues. Germline V gene sequence: CDR1 SGHTS, CDR2 YDEGEE. Trimming removed 4 bases at V and 2 bases at J, with 13 bases between. PCR used 60 Vbeta primers and 13 Jbeta primers. Produced via immunoSEQ multiplex PCR; TCRdb's table is partial and in-frame only. Of 130,000 or so clones listed, 70% to 85% are singletons. This sample was included in a study of cytomegalovirus exposure and HLA in healthy donors. Across the study: About four fifths of 300 to 450 genotyped donors fell in the Caucasian-associated ancestry cluster.

The receptor was derived from a woman between 40 and 50 years old in good health and CMV-seronegative. What was sequenced was PBMCs. The chain is built from TRBV5-8 and TRBJ1-5, with a tentative D call TRBD1 (6 bases). This chain's CDR3 is CASSRTGHGNQPQHF. In DNA form, the CDR3 reads TGTGCCAGCAGCCGAACGGGACATGGCAATCAGCCCCAGCATTTT.